This TCR beta chain was retrieved from a study of control samples from healthy donors and cancer patients. Clones were sequenced by immunoSEQ multiplex PCR, and TCRdb holds only the in-frame ones, with some missing. The sample has approximately 120,000 clones, roughly 89% seen once. The CDR3 totals 19 residues. The germline gives CDR1 SGHDN, CDR2 FVKESK. V lost 0 bases and J lost 1, with 20 bases in between. V is TRBV14 and J is TRBJ2-3; D is ambiguous. This sequence was found in a woman aged 45-59 years in good health. The specimen was blood. The CDR3 DNA is TGTGCCAGCAGCCAAGAAGGAAATTTGCAGTCCTTTGGCACAGATACGCAGTATTTT. It specifies CASSQEGNLQSFGTDTQYF.